This entry concerns a single T cell receptor beta chain. As for time point: pretreatment peripheral blood. CDR1 is GTSNPN and CDR2 is SVGIG in the germline V gene (reference sequence). Trimming took off 3 bases at V and 5 bases at J, with 16 bases between the two ends. The CDR3 has 14 residues. This specimen belongs to a study of PD-L1 blockade in urothelial cancer. The wider study: Individuals in the cohort had been given 0 to 3 earlier chemotherapy regimens.

The method was immunoSEQ multiplex PCR; TCRdb's version includes in-frame clones alone and lacks a portion of them. The table includes tens of thousands of clones, roughly 89% detected once. This TCR came from a man between 60 and 75 years old with urothelial cancer. The chain is built from TRBV30 and TRBJ1-2, with D maybe TRBD1 (5 bases). The sequenced sample was PBMCs, obtained around atezolizumab (anti-PD-L1) treatment. The CDR3 nucleotides read TGTGCCTGGAGATACGACAGTGCGGCTTATGGCTACACCTTC. It encodes CAWRYDSAAYGYTF.